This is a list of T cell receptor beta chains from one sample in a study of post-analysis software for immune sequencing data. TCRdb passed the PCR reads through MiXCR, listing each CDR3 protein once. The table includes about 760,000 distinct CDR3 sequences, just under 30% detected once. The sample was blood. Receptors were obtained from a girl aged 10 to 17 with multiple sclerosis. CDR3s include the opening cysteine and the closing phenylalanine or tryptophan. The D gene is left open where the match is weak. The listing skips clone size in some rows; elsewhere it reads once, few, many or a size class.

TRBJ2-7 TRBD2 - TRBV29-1 CSVPGTSGEQYF TGCAGCGTACCGGGGACTAGCGGCGAGCAGTACTTC
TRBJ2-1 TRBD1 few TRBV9 CASSVERQGAHEQFF TGTGCCAGCAGCGTAGAAAGACAGGGAGCTCATGAGCAGTTCTTC
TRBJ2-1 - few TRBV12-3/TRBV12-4 CASSFGQAYNEQFF TGTGCCAGCAGTTTTGGGCAGGCGTACAATGAGCAGTTCTTC
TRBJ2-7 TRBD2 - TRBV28 CASSLAGGAGVYEQYF TGTGCCAGCAGCTTGGCCGGCGGAGCGGGAGTCTACGAGCAGTACTTC
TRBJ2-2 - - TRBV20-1 CSARSGVGTGELFF TGCAGTGCTCGGTCAGGGGTTGGGACCGGGGAGCTGTTTTTT
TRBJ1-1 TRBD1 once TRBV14 CASSPVTRGGTEAFF TGTGCCAGCAGCCCTGTCACCAGGGGGGGCACTGAAGCTTTCTTT
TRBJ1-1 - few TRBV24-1 CATSDLRGDTEAFF TGTGCCACCAGTGATTTGCGGGGGGACACTGAAGCTTTCTTT
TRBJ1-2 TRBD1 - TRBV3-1 CASATGGNYGYTF TGTGCCAGTGCGACAGGGGGCAACTATGGCTACACCTTC
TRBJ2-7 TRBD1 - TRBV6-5 CASRDLGTGGSYEQYF TGTGCCAGCAGAGACCTGGGGACAGGGGGGTCCTACGAGCAGTACTTC
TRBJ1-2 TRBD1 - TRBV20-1 CSAPGGQGDYGYTF TGCAGTGCCCCCGGGGGACAGGGGGACTATGGCTACACCTTC
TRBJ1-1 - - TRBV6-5 CASSLYTGNTEAFF TGTGCCAGCAGCCTCTACACGGGGAACACTGAAGCTTTCTTT
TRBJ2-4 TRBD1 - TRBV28 CASRPGGRAKNIQYF TGTGCCAGCAGACCAGGGGGAAGAGCCAAAAACATTCAGTACTTC